This T cell receptor beta chain originates from a study of T cell clonotyping in hematopoietic cell transplantation. Time point reported: recipient sample about 28 days before transplant, after cytoreduction. Data came from immunoSEQ multiplex PCR; TCRdb stores just in-frame clones and leaves some out. The table records more than 70,000 clones, less than 96% of them present only once. The germline V gene encodes CDR1 ENHRY and CDR2 SYGVKD. The CDR3 contains 15 residues. V was clipped by 3 bases and J by 5 bases; unmatched bases: 10. The TCR sequence derives from a woman between 45 and 60 years old with acute myeloid leukemia. Some clones in this sample may be carry-over from other donors' samples. The chain recombines TRBV10-3 with TRBJ2-7; 7 nucleotides agree with TRBD2. The sequencing here drew on peripheral blood mononuclear cells, taken before stem cell transplant. The CDR3 loop is CAISDQATGRHEQYF. The DNA for the CDR3 is TGTGCCATCAGTGACCAAGCCACCGGGAGGCACGAGCAGTACTTC.